Below are 16 T cell receptor beta chains sequenced from a single sample in a study of blood T cell repertoires in COVID-19. Assay: immunoSEQ multiplex PCR; the TCRdb copy retains only in-frame clones and omits some. The sample lists around 130,000 clones, 70% to 85% occurring once. The sequenced sample consisted of peripheral blood. These receptors all stem from a woman between 65 and 79 years old with acute or convalescent COVID-19.

This chain uses TRBV30 with TRBJ1-2, with 7 bases fitting TRBD1. V was pared by 4 bases and J by 4 bases, with 6 bases of the junction left unmatched. This CDR3 is 13 amino acids long. CDR1 and CDR2 from the germline V gene are GTSNPN and SVGIG (reference sequence). The chain's CDR3 is CAWTYRGGYGYTF. The CDR3, as DNA: TGTGCCTGGACCTACAGGGGTGGCTATGGCTACACCTTC.

This clone was seen more than once but under ten times. This rearrangement joins TRBV30 to TRBJ1-1, with TRBD1 as a possible D gene (5 bases). The germline gives CDR1 GTSNPN, CDR2 SVGIG (reference sequence). The length of the CDR3 is 13 residues. Trimming left V 0 bases short and J 5 bases short, with 10 bases between. Here the CDR3 reads CAWSVGVGTEAFF. DNA of the CDR3: TGTGCCTGGAGTGTAGGGGTGGGGACTGAAGCTTTCTTT.

This chain joins TRBV29-1 and TRBJ1-1, with 7 bases identical to TRBD1. Germline V lookup: CDR1 SQVTM, CDR2 ANQGSEA. The CDR3 is made up of 13 amino acids. V dropped 6 bases and J dropped 5; count of bases not matched to a gene: 9. The DNA for the CDR3 is TGCAGCGTGATAAAGGGGGCTAGGACTGAAGCTTTCTTT. This encodes CSVIKGARTEAFF.

This chain joins TRBV6-5 and TRBJ2-2, with a weak D call TRBD2 (5 bases). Germline assignment: CDR1 MNHEY and CDR2 SVGAGI. V lost 6 bases and J lost 5, with 16 bases in between. The CDR3 consists of 15 residues. CDR3 sequence (DNA): TGTGCCAGCAGATACAGCCGGGGTGGGACCGGGGAGCTGTTTTTT. It specifies CASRYSRGGTGELFF.

The V and J genes are TRBV7-8 and TRBJ2-5; weak D call: TRBD1 (5 bases). V was trimmed by 7 bases and J by 5 bases, leaving 20 bases between them. Looked up from germline, CDR1 is SGHVS and CDR2 is FQNEAQ. The CDR3 consists of 15 residues. CDR3 protein: CASTTNVGAEETQYF. The CDR3, as DNA: TGTGCCAGCACCACTAATGTTGGGGCGGAGGAGACCCAGTACTTC.

The genes are TRBV15 and TRBJ1-2; 7 nucleotides agree with TRBD1. This CDR3 contains 14 residues. After removal of 0 bases from V and 4 bases from J, the junction contained 2 bases not matched to a gene. Germline values: CDR1 LNHNV, CDR2 YYDKDF (reference sequence). In DNA, the CDR3 is TGTGCCACCAGCAGAGAAGGGGGCGCCTATGGCTACACCTTC. Translated, it gives CATSREGGAYGYTF.

On this clone itself: The same CDR3 is also encoded by other DNA sequences in this sample. The chain has TRBV4-1 and TRBJ1-5; D is unclear. Trimming took off 1 base at V and 4 bases at J, with 8 bases between the two ends. Per the germline V gene, CDR1 is MGHRA and CDR2 is YSYEKL. The CDR3 is made up of 14 amino acids. The chain's CDR3 is CASSQGPPNQPQHF. In DNA, the CDR3 is TGCGCCAGCAGCCAAGGGCCCCCTAATCAGCCCCAGCATTTT.

V usage is TRBV20-1 and J usage is TRBJ1-5; D is perhaps TRBD1 (5 bases). The V and J ends lost 3 bases and 1 base respectively, with 10 bases between them. Germline CDR1 and CDR2: DFQATT and SNEGSKA (reference sequence). The CDR3 is 14 amino acids. This chain's CDR3 is CSASGTGSNQPQHF. DNA of the CDR3: TGCAGTGCTAGTGGGACGGGGAGCAATCAGCCCCAGCATTTT.

The chain uses TRBV6-6 and TRBJ1-5; TRBD1 agrees at 7 bases. Germline CDR1 and CDR2: MNHNY and SVGAGI (reference sequence). The CDR3 covers 15 residues. V was clipped by 8 bases and J by 1 base; unmatched bases: 8. CDR3 sequence (DNA): TGTGCCAGCGAGATTGAGGACAGGAGCAATCAGCCCCAGCATTTT. The encoded protein is CASEIEDRSNQPQHF.

The V gene is TRBV6-6, the J gene TRBJ2-7; the D is unclear. Per the germline V gene, CDR1 is MNHNY and CDR2 is SVGAGI (reference sequence). V was pared by 6 bases and J by 1 base, with 19 bases between. The CDR3 has 16 amino acids. CDR3 DNA sequence: TGTGCCAGCAGCCCTCGAGGAGTTCGCAGTTCCTACGAGCAGTACTTC. Translating it yields CASSPRGVRSSYEQYF.

The CDR3 reads CASRGHFYGYTF. The CDR3 coding sequence is TGTGCCAGCAGAGGACACTTCTATGGCTACACCTTC. J is TRBJ1-2 and V is TRBV12-3 or TRBV12-4, with D possibly being TRBD1 (5 bases). The ends were cut back, 6 bases at V and 4 bases at J, with 9 bases in the middle. The CDR3 runs 12 residues.

V usage is TRBV10-3 and J usage is TRBJ1-2; TRBD1 is a possible D gene (5 bases). Deletions cut 4 bases from V and 4 bases from J, with 10 bases between. The CDR3 loop spans 13 amino acids. The germline CDR1 and CDR2 sequences are ENHRY and SYGVKD. The CDR3 DNA is TGTGCCATCAGTGGGGACTCCGGCTATGGCTACACCTTC. Encoded protein: CAISGDSGYGYTF.

Written as DNA, the CDR3 is TGTGCCAGCAGCCAAGGCGACAGGGTATACGAGCAGTACTTC. Translating it yields CASSQGDRVYEQYF. The chain uses TRBV6-2 or TRBV6-3 and TRBJ2-7; 7 nucleotides line up with TRBD1. This CDR3 has 14 residues. V trimming: 6 bases; J trimming: 4 bases; junction bases outside the gene matches: 9. Germline V gene data show CDR1 as MNHEY and CDR2 as SVGEGT.

The gene calls are TRBV24-1 and TRBJ1-1; 7 bases are shared with TRBD1. The CDR3 loop spans 18 amino acids. Germline V gene data show CDR1 as KGHDR and CDR2 as SFDVKD. Germline trimming cut 2 bases from V and 4 bases from J; bases unmatched to any gene: 15. CDR3 nucleotide sequence: TGTGCCACCAGTGATTCCTCACCTTCCGACAGGGCGCGCACTGAAGCTTTCTTT. This encodes CATSDSSPSDRARTEAFF.

This sequence joins TRBV5-1 and TRBJ2-5; 11 nucleotides line up with TRBD1. This CDR3 spans 17 amino acids. Per germline, CDR1 SGHRS and CDR2 YFSETQ. Losses at the gene ends were 4 bases for V and 4 bases for J; bases not matched to a gene: 12. The chain's CDR3 is CASSGGQGVPGRETQYF. The CDR3, as DNA: TGCGCCAGCAGCGGGGGACAGGGGGTCCCGGGGAGAGAGACCCAGTACTTC. The whole variable domain, remainder taken from reference TRBV5-1 and TRBJ2-5, is KAGVTQTPRYLIKTRGQQVTLSCSPISGHRSVSWYQQTPGQGLQFLFEYFSETQRNKGNFPGRFSGRQFSNSRSEMNVSTLELGDSALYLCASSGGQGVPGRETQYFGPGTRLLVL.

The rearrangement uses TRBV29-1 and TRBJ2-2; 10 bases line up with TRBD2. V was clipped by 6 bases and J by 7 bases; unmatched bases: 5. This CDR3 is built from 13 residues. Germline CDR1 SQVTM, CDR2 ANQGSEA. The CDR3 sequence is CSVTGTSVGELFF. The CDR3 nucleotides are TGCAGCGTCACCGGGACTAGCGTCGGGGAGCTGTTTTTT.